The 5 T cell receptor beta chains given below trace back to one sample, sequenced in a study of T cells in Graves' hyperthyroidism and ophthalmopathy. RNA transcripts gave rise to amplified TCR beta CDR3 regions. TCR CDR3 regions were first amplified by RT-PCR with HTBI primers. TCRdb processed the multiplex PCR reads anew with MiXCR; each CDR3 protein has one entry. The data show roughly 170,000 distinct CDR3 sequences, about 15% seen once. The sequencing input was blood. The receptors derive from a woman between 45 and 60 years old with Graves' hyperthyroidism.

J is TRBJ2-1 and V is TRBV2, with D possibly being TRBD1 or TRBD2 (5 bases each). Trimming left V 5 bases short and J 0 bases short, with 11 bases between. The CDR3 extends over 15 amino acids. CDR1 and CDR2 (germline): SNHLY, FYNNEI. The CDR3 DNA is TGTGCCAGCAGTTACCGGGGACGCTCCTACAATGAGCAGTTCTTC. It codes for CASSYRGRSYNEQFF.

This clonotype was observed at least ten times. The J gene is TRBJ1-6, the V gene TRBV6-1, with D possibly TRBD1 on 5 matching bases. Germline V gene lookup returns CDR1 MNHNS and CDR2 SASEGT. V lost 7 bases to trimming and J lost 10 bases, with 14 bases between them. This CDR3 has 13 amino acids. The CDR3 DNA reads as TGTGCCAGCAACTCTGGGGGACTATCACCCCTCCACTTT. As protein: CASNSGGLSPLHF.

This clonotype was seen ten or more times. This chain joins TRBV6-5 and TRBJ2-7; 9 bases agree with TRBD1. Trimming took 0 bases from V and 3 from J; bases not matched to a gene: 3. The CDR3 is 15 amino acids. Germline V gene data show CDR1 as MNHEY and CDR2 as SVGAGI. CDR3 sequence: CASSYSETGGYEQYF. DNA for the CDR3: TGTGCCAGCAGTTACTCTGAGACAGGGGGCTACGAGCAGTACTTC.

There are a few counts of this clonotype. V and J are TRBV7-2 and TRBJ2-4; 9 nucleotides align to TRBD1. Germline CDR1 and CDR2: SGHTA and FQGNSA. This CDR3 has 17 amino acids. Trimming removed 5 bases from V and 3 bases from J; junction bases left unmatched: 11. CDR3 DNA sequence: TGTGCCAGCAGCCCTCCGGGACAGGGAGGGTACAAAAACATTCAGTACTTC. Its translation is CASSPPGQGGYKNIQYF.

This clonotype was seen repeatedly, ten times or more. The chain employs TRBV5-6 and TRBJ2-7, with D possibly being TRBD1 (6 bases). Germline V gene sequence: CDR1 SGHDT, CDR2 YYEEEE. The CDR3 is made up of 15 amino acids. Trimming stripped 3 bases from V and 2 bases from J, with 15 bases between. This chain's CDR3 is CASSSIRQVTYEQYF. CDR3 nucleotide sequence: TGTGCCAGCAGCTCCATTCGACAGGTTACCTACGAGCAGTACTTC.